These 5 T cell receptor beta chains came from one sample sequenced in a study of OX40 agonist ivuxolimab in advanced cancers. Assay: immunoSEQ multiplex PCR; the TCRdb copy retains only in-frame clones and omits some. The sample shows about 67,000 clones, about 84% of them seen only once. Sequences were derived from CD4+ or CD8+ T cells sorted from blood, sampled in a trial of the OX40 agonist ivuxolimab. These receptor sequences come from an adult with an advanced solid tumor such as melanoma, head and neck, liver or kidney cancer.

The chain links TRBV11-3 to TRBJ2-3; 8 nucleotides agree with TRBD2. This CDR3 is 16 amino acids long. Germline V CDR1 and CDR2: SGHNT, YENEEA. V shed 5 bases, J shed 0 bases, and the junction held 7 bases outside the gene matches. CDR3 nucleotides: TGTGCCAGCAGCGATGGAGCGGGAGCTAGCACAGATACGCAGTATTTT. Its translation: CASSDGAGASTDTQYF.

This clone was seen a handful of times. The genes are TRBV27 and TRBJ2-3; D possibly uses TRBD1 or TRBD2 (5 bases each). The V gene's germline CDR1 is MNHEY and CDR2 SMNVEV (reference sequence). CDR3 size: 16 residues. V gave up 8 bases and J gave up 1 base, with 19 bases separating them. CDR3: CASSRGGQSGTDTQYF. The CDR3 DNA sequence: TGTGCCAGCTCACGGGGCGGGCAGTCGGGCACAGATACGCAGTATTTT.

In its sample, this clone was seen a few times. The chain has TRBV6-5 and TRBJ1-5; D call uncertain. Trimming left V 6 bases short and J 0 bases short, with 12 bases between. The length of the CDR3 is 15 residues. The V gene's germline CDR1 is MNHEY and CDR2 SVGAGI. This CDR3 is CASSRVKGSNQPQHF. CDR3 DNA sequence: TGTGCCAGCAGCCGCGTGAAAGGTAGCAATCAGCCCCAGCATTTT.

V is TRBV28 and J is TRBJ2-3; a possible D gene is TRBD2 (5 bases). The CDR3 extends over 14 amino acids. Germline CDR1 is MDHEN and CDR2 is SYDVKM. V shed 3 bases and J shed 6 bases, with 13 bases lying between them. The CDR3 is CASSLRVPGDTQYF. The CDR3 DNA follows: TGTGCCAGCAGTTTGCGCGTCCCGGGGGATACGCAGTATTTT. Looking up the rest from reference TRBV28 and TRBJ2-3 gives the full variable domain: DVKVTQSSRYLVKRTGEKVFLECVQDMDHENMFWYRQDPGLGLRLIYFSYDVKMKEKGDIPEGYSVSREKKERFSLILESASTNQTSMYLCASSLRVPGDTQYFGPGTRLTVL.

This clone was observed a few times. This sequence joins TRBV29-1 and TRBJ1-2; tentative D call: TRBD1 (6 bases). The germline CDR1 and CDR2 sequences are SQVTM and ANQGSEA. CDR3 size: 9 residues. Trimming took off 2 bases at V and 14 bases at J, with 9 bases between the two ends. The CDR3, as DNA: TGCAGCGTTGAACCAGGGGTGACCTTC. This encodes CSVEPGVTF.